The 9 T cell receptor beta chains reported below all come from one sample, sequenced in a study of T cells in Graves' hyperthyroidism and ophthalmopathy. Amplification of TCR beta CDR3 regions used RNA as the template. The HTBI primer set was used in a first-round RT-PCR of the TCR CDR3. TCRdb re-analysed the multiplex PCR reads in MiXCR, keeping a single row per CDR3 protein. Among some 600,000 distinct CDR3 sequences listed, around 14% were seen once. The source material was blood. These receptors were taken from a woman under 40 with Graves' hyperthyroidism that later progressed to Graves' ophthalmopathy.

The sample holds a few counts of this clonotype. The chain has TRBV28 and TRBJ1-2; a possible D gene is TRBD1 (5 bases). The CDR3 totals 15 residues. Germline-derived CDR1 and CDR2 are MDHEN and SYDVKM. V lost 5 bases to trimming and J lost 7 bases, with 20 bases between them. CDR3 DNA: TGTGCCAGCAGTAAAACCCCCGGGGCTAGATTTGGCTACACCTTC. It is translated as CASSKTPGARFGYTF.

In its sample, this clonotype was seen many times. The chain is built from TRBV12-3 or TRBV12-4 and TRBJ2-5, with 9 bases that match TRBD1. J lost 9 bases, V lost 5 bases, and 7 bases had no gene match. The CDR3 contains 13 residues. The CDR3, as DNA: TGTGCCAGCAGTATAAGGACAGGGGTGGCCCAGTACTTC. Protein: CASSIRTGVAQYF.

This rearrangement joins TRBV18 to TRBJ1-1; the match to TRBD1 covers 12 bases. V was pared by 8 bases and J by 5 bases, with 12 bases of the junction left unmatched. The CDR3 is 16 residues long. Germline assignment: CDR1 KGHSH and CDR2 LQKENI. The CDR3 nucleotides read TGTGCCAGCCTAAAGGGACAGGGGGCACGATGGACTGAAGCTTTCTTT. This encodes CASLKGQGARWTEAFF.

This clonotype was recorded at least ten times. V is TRBV7-2 and J is TRBJ2-7, with TRBD1 as a possible D gene (6 bases). CDR1 and CDR2 from the germline V gene are SGHTA and FQGNSA. V was cut by 4 bases and J by 3 bases, with 10 bases left in between. This CDR3 region has 13 residues. CDR3 in DNA: TGTGCCAGCAGCTGGACAGCCAGCTACGAGCAGTACTTC. This sequence encodes CASSWTASYEQYF.

There are many counts of this clonotype. The chain is built from TRBV20-1 and TRBJ1-6; D call uncertain. CDR1 is DFQATT and CDR2 is SNEGSKA in the germline V gene (reference sequence). Trimming left V 6 bases short and J 3 bases short, with 15 bases between. The CDR3 length is 15 residues. In DNA form, the CDR3 reads TGCAGTGCCAGTTCGCGGGCAGGCTATAATTCACCCCTCCACTTT. This translates into CSASSRAGYNSPLHF.

With regard to this clonotype: This is likely a read error, given that the CDR3 carries no conserved phenylalanine or tryptophan at its end. No DNA is shown, since the ends of the CDR3 on it are uncertain; the CDR3 is the one TCRdb lists. The V and J genes are TRBV12-3 or TRBV12-4 and TRBJ1-1. The CDR3 numbers 13 amino acids, ends counted. CDR3 region: CASSLRPNTEDFV.

The sample holds many counts of this clonotype. The gene calls are TRBV25-1 and TRBJ2-7, with a weak D call TRBD1 (6 bases). This CDR3 comprises 15 residues. Trimming took 3 bases from V and 3 from J, leaving 15 bases between them. Germline loops: CDR1 MGHDK, CDR2 SYGVNS. CDR3 loop: CASSDGQGWFYEQYF. The CDR3 nucleotides are TGTGCCAGCAGTGATGGGCAGGGGTGGTTCTACGAGCAGTACTTC.

This clonotype was picked up many times. The genes are TRBV12-5 and TRBJ1-5; possibly TRBD1 for D (6 bases). Trimming removed 7 bases at V and 2 bases at J, with 12 bases between. The CDR3 has 14 residues. The germline V gene encodes CDR1 LGHNT and CDR2 FRNRAP. The CDR3: CASVEGDGNQPQHF. CDR3 sequence (DNA): TGTGCTAGTGTAGAGGGGGACGGCAATCAGCCCCAGCATTTT.

This clonotype has ten or more counts. This chain uses TRBV20-1 with TRBJ2-7, with 7 nucleotides matching TRBD1. CDR3 length: 13 amino acids. CDR1 and CDR2 from the germline V gene are DFQATT and SNEGSKA (reference sequence). Trimming took 2 bases from V and 5 from J; bases not matched to a gene: 6. This CDR3 reads CSARPGTVNEQYF. Here the CDR3 DNA reads TGCAGTGCTAGACCGGGGACAGTTAACGAGCAGTACTTC.